The source of this T cell receptor beta chain is a study of identical twins. Broader study findings: Fewer insertions were carried by abundant cord blood beta clonotypes, but none was seen in memory repertoires. Out-of-frame alpha sequences shared between twins exhibited an excess of low generation probability. The presence of invariant MAIT and iNKT cells could partly confound analyses of zero-insertion sequences.

No donor was unhealthy or non-Caucasian. TCRdb re-called the 5' RACE reads through MiXCR, storing one row per CDR3 protein. This sample has 1.5 million to 2 million distinct CDR3 sequences; 25% to 35% occur once, and the top ten carry about 0.27%. A remark on this clonotype: Its target is not known.

The CDR3 spans 11 residues. Germline V gene lookup returns CDR1 SNHLY and CDR2 FYNNEI. The genes are TRBV2 and TRBJ2-1; no reliable D call. The J call is uncertain, as TRBJ2-7 better fits the DNA end. The source material was cord blood. This TCR derives from a newborn girl in good health. The CDR3 region has the DNA TGTGCCAGCCCAGCCGGCAATGAGCAGTACTTC. It codes for CASPAGNEQYF.